The 3 T cell receptor beta chains below were found in one sample sequenced in a study of blood T cells in healthy people across ages. A second PCR of about 7 to 12 cycles used a sample-barcoded 5' primer and a J-beta primer mix. TCRdb reanalysed the 5' RACE reads using MiXCR and keeps one entry per CDR3 protein. The sample comprises about 1.8 million distinct CDR3 sequences, around 48% of which are singletons, and roughly 2.1% rests with the top ten. Sequencing was done on a sample of blood. These receptors were collected from a woman aged 40 to 49 in good health.

This clonotype appeared a few times. The gene calls are TRBV29-1 and TRBJ2-5; D remains unclear. This CDR3 region has 12 residues. CDR1 and CDR2 from the germline V gene are SQVTM and ANQGSEA. Trimming removed 8 bases from V and 5 bases from J, with 15 bases in between. The CDR3, as DNA: TGCAGCCGAAGGGTTTCCCGGGAGACCCAGTACTTC. Protein: CSRRVSRETQYF.

The chain links TRBV6-5 to TRBJ2-3; 9 bases line up with TRBD2. The junction had 13 bases not matched to a gene; V was cut back by 2 bases and J by 4 bases. The CDR3 length is 18 residues. In germline, CDR1 is MNHEY, CDR2 SVGAGI. In nucleotides, the CDR3 is TGTGCCAGCAGTTACAAGTGGCGGGGGGGCCAAGAAGCAGATACGCAGTATTTT. This encodes CASSYKWRGGQEADTQYF.

The chain recombines TRBV10-3 with TRBJ2-1, with D perhaps matching TRBD1 (6 bases). V was pared by 0 bases and J by 5 bases, with 11 bases between. Per the germline V gene, CDR1 is ENHRY and CDR2 is SYGVKD. The length of the CDR3 is 15 residues. In nucleotides, the CDR3 is TGTGCCATCAGTGAGTCTGGGACAAACAACAATGAGCAGTTCTTC. Translated: CAISESGTNNNEQFF.